The rows below give T cell receptor beta chains drawn from one sample of a study of T-cell memory formation after mild COVID-19. TCRdb reanalysed the 5' RACE reads using MiXCR and keeps one entry per CDR3 protein. Among more than 55,000 distinct CDR3 sequences listed, more than 8% were seen once. Sequenced input: PBMCs or a T cell subset sorted from them (not recorded which). All receptors derive from a man between 18 and 35 years old who had mild COVID-19 (a few samples of this study predate the infection). Cell type and time point are not known. CDR3s include the opening cysteine and the closing phenylalanine or tryptophan. A D gene is named only where the DNA matches it firmly. Size is stated for part of the rows, as once, few or many counts, or as a class when the clone is expanded.

D gene	clone size	V gene	J gene	CDR3 DNA	CDR3 protein
-	many	TRBV19	TRBJ2-7	TGTGCCAGTAAGCCAACTACGGCGGGGCTTGAGCAGTACTTC	CASKPTTAGLEQYF
-	-	TRBV27	TRBJ2-7	TGTGCCAGCAGTTTATTACGAGGAGCCCACGAGCAGTACTTC	CASSLLRGAHEQYF
TRBD2	few	TRBV7-9	TRBJ2-3	TGTGCCAACTCTAAAGCGGGGGCTCTCACAGATACGCAGTATTTT	CANSKAGALTDTQYF
TRBD2	many	TRBV10-3	TRBJ2-1	TGTGCCATCAGCCCGGGGGGAGCGGGTGGGGATGAGCAGTTCTTC	CAISPGGAGGDEQFF
-	-	TRBV5-1	TRBJ1-3	TGCGCCAGCAGTTCCGGACTGGCGGGAAACACCATATATTTT	CASSSGLAGNTIYF
TRBD2	-	TRBV7-3	TRBJ2-3	TGTGCCAGCAGCTTTAGCGGGGTGAGAGGAGATACGCAGTATTTT	CASSFSGVRGDTQYF
-	few	TRBV13	TRBJ1-1	TGTGCCAGCAGCTTAGGTTCGGGGGGCCTAGATGGCACTGAAGCTTTCTTT	CASSLGSGGLDGTEAFF
TRBD2	many	TRBV12-3/TRBV12-4	TRBJ2-7	TGTGCCAGCAACCAAGGGCCGGGAGGGTACGAGCAGTACTTC	CASNQGPGGYEQYF
-	-	TRBV6-6	TRBJ1-5	TGTGCCAGCAGTTACAGTCAGATTGGGGGTCAGCCCCAGCATTTT	CASSYSQIGGQPQHF
TRBD1	-	TRBV7-2	TRBJ2-3	TGTGCCATTGGACAGGGAGGTACAGATACGCAGTATTTT	CAIGQGGTDTQYF
-	few	TRBV20-1	TRBJ1-5	TGCAGTGCTAGTCTGCGGGCTGACAATCAGCCCCAGCATTTT	CSASLRADNQPQHF
TRBD1	-	TRBV7-9	TRBJ2-5	TGTGCCAGCAGCCCTAAAACCGGGACAGCCTCTCAAGAGACCCAGTACTTC	CASSPKTGTASQETQYF
-	-	TRBV5-6	TRBJ1-5	TGTGCCAGCAGCTTGCGGGGTCACAATCAGCCCCAGCATTTT	CASSLRGHNQPQHF
TRBD1	-	TRBV18	TRBJ2-7	TGTGCCAGCTCCCCGTCGGGACAGGGTCTCTACGAGCAGTACTTC	CASSPSGQGLYEQYF
-	-	TRBV7-2	TRBJ2-7	TGTGCCAGCAGCTTCCTGCTCCCCTACGAGCAGTACTTC	CASSFLLPYEQYF
-	many	TRBV20-1	TRBJ1-2	TGCAGTGCTAAGGGGGGAGCTAACTATGGCTACACCTTC	CSAKGGANYGYTF
TRBD1	-	TRBV12-3/TRBV12-4	TRBJ2-7	TGTGCCAGCACCAAAGTGGGACAGGGGTTTCCGTACGAGCAGTACTTC	CASTKVGQGFPYEQYF
-	many	TRBV4-3	TRBJ1-1	TGCGCCAGCAGCCAGAGGCCGCTGGGCACTGAAGCTTTCTTT	CASSQRPLGTEAFF
-	few	TRBV30	TRBJ1-3	TGTGCCTGGACCAAGGGGCCTGGAAACACCATATATTTT	CAWTKGPGNTIYF
-	few	TRBV2	TRBJ1-5	TGTGCCAGCAGTGAAATCCAGGGAGCGAGCAATCAGCCCCAGCATTTT	CASSEIQGASNQPQHF
TRBD2	-	TRBV27	TRBJ2-3	TGTGCCAGCAGTTTATCCGGGGGACTAGCGGGGCAAATCACAGATACGCAGTATTTT	CASSLSGGLAGQITDTQYF
-	few	TRBV7-9	TRBJ2-5	TGTGCCAGCAGCTTTCACAGCCAAGAGACCCAGTACTTC	CASSFHSQETQYF
-	few	TRBV7-9	TRBJ1-2	TGTGCCAGCAGCCAGACACAGACTGATGGCTACACCTTC	CASSQTQTDGYTF
TRBD2	few	TRBV3-1	TRBJ2-2	TGTGCCAGCAGCCAGGGACTAGCGACCGGGGAGCTGTTTTTT	CASSQGLATGELFF
TRBD2	many	TRBV3-1	TRBJ2-2	TGTGCCAGCAGCCAAGGTCTAGCGGGAGCAACCGGGGAGCTGTTTTTT	CASSQGLAGATGELFF
TRBD1	-	TRBV28	TRBJ1-1	TGTGCCAGCAACGCCGGACAGGGCGGTGAAGCTTTCTTT	CASNAGQGGEAFF
TRBD2	few	TRBV6-2/TRBV6-3	TRBJ2-4	TGTGCCAGCAGCCTTAGCGGGGGAGTTAACATTCAGTACTTC	CASSLSGGVNIQYF
-	-	TRBV5-6	TRBJ2-3	TGTGCCAGCAGCACGCCCTTTAGCACAGATACGCAGTATTTT	CASSTPFSTDTQYF
-	once	TRBV18	TRBJ1-1	TGTGCCAGCTCACCACCGGTTGGGGAGGTTGGGGCTTTCTTT	CASSPPVGEVGAFF
-	many	TRBV7-2	TRBJ2-7	TGTGCCAGCAGCTTAGCGCCGTTTAGGACCTACGAGCAGTACTTC	CASSLAPFRTYEQYF
TRBD2	many	TRBV12-3/TRBV12-4	TRBJ2-1	TGTGCCAGCACTACCGGGACTAGCAGCAATGAGCAGTTCTTC	CASTTGTSSNEQFF
-	-	TRBV5-5	TRBJ2-5	TGTGCCAGCAGCTCGACAGCGACAGAGACCCAGTACTTC	CASSSTATETQYF
TRBD2	many	TRBV7-9	TRBJ2-7	TGTGCCAGCACACGGGGGGAAGGATCCTACGAGCAGTACTTC	CASTRGEGSYEQYF
-	medium-sized	TRBV5-1	TRBJ2-3	TGCGCCAGCAGCTCGACAGGCCTGGGGCCAGATACGCAGTATTTT	CASSSTGLGPDTQYF
-	-	TRBV12-3/TRBV12-4	TRBJ1-1	TGTGCCAGCAGTCCCCCAGGGATCTCAGCTTTCTTT	CASSPPGISAFF
-	few	TRBV5-1	TRBJ1-2	TGCGCCAGCAGCTTAGACGGAAATAACTATGGCTACACCTTC	CASSLDGNNYGYTF
-	few	TRBV19	TRBJ2-2	TGTGCCAGTAGTATGAGTTTCGGAAGCCCCGGGGAGCTGTTTTTT	CASSMSFGSPGELFF
TRBD1	few	TRBV6-5	TRBJ1-1	TGTGCCAGCAGTTTCCGTGGACAGGGCACTGAAGCTTTCTTT	CASSFRGQGTEAFF
-	-	TRBV20-1	TRBJ2-7	TGCAGTGCCATCGCGACAGGGAGGTACGAGCAGTACTTC	CSAIATGRYEQYF
TRBD2	few	TRBV9	TRBJ2-5	TGTGCCAGCAGCGTAGATACTAGCGGGGGCCCCCAAGAGACCCAGTACTTC	CASSVDTSGGPQETQYF
-	few	TRBV2	TRBJ2-2	TGTGCCAGCAGCTTGACCCGGACACCAGTCACCGGGGAGCTGTTTTTT	CASSLTRTPVTGELFF
-	few	TRBV7-2	TRBJ1-5	TGTGCCAGCAGCCCGGGCGGGGGGACTCAGCCCCAGCATTTT	CASSPGGGTQPQHF
TRBD1	few	TRBV9	TRBJ1-2	TGTGCCAGCAGCGCGACAGGGGCCCCCTCTGTATCTGGCTACACCTTC	CASSATGAPSVSGYTF
-	few	TRBV6-5	TRBJ1-2	TGTGCCAGCACCAACGTAGGGGGAGCCTATGGCTACACCTTC	CASTNVGGAYGYTF
TRBD2	-	TRBV20-1	TRBJ2-1	TGCAGTGCTAGAGGAGTAGGGACTAGCGGGGGAACCTACAATGAGCAGTTCTTC	CSARGVGTSGGTYNEQFF
-	few	TRBV6-6	TRBJ2-1	TGTGCCAGCAGTTACGACCAAGGCCCCTACAATGAGCAGTTCTTC	CASSYDQGPYNEQFF
-	few	TRBV7-6	TRBJ1-3	TGTGCCAGCAGCTTCCTAGGGACCATATATTTT	CASSFLGTIYF
TRBD1	few	TRBV7-3	TRBJ1-2	TGTGCCAACCCGGGACAGAACTATGGCTACACCTTC	CANPGQNYGYTF
-	-	TRBV6-5	TRBJ2-2	TGTGCCAGCAGTTACCCTCCTTCCGGGGAGCTGTTTTTT	CASSYPPSGELFF
-	-	TRBV27	TRBJ2-2	TGTGCCAGCATGGGGTCGAACACCGGGAAGCTGTTTTTT	CASMGSNTGKLFF
-	-	TRBV5-1	TRBJ2-3	TGCGCCAGCAGCTCCGAGTATACGCAGTATTTT	CASSSEYTQYF
TRBD2	many	TRBV7-2	TRBJ2-3	TGTGCCAGCAGCTCCGGACTAGTCACAGATACGCAGTATTTT	CASSSGLVTDTQYF
-	-	TRBV7-9	TRBJ1-2	TGTGCCAGCGTCGAAGGGAGGGGGAATGGCTACACCTTC	CASVEGRGNGYTF